The following is a T cell receptor beta chain sequence with its context. This sample is drawn from a study of post-analysis software for immune sequencing data. The TCR beta cDNA libraries carried unique molecular identifiers. TCRdb independently ran MiXCR on the PCR reads; one entry per CDR3 protein. Of a few hundred thousand distinct CDR3 sequences in the sample, around a third were seen once. This receptor was taken from a girl aged 2-17 years with multiple sclerosis. The sequencing sample was made of blood.

In DNA form, the CDR3 reads TGTGCCAGCAGCCGCGATCATCAGGGTGAAAAACTGTTTTTT. It specifies CASSRDHQGEKLFF. The chain links TRBV4-2 to TRBJ1-4; possible D gene TRBD1, 5 bases. Germline CDR1 is LGHNA and CDR2 is YNFKEQ. Trimming took 4 bases from V and 7 from J, leaving 13 bases between them. The CDR3 totals 14 residues.